The text below deals with one T cell receptor beta chain. The data stem from a study of OX40 agonist ivuxolimab in advanced cancers. TCRdb's table, derived via immunoSEQ multiplex PCR, lists solely in-frame clones and lacks some. Among tens of thousands of clones listed, over 75% were seen once. Trimming shortened V by 1 base and J by 5 bases, and 11 bases separated the two germline ends. The CDR3 is 14 residues long. CDR1 is MGHRA and CDR2 is YSYEKL in the germline V gene. This specimen consisted of CD4+ or CD8+ T cells sorted from blood, obtained in a trial of the OX40 agonist ivuxolimab. This chain joins TRBV4-1 and TRBJ1-1; D may be TRBD1 (5 bases). This TCR derives from an adult with an advanced solid tumor such as melanoma, head and neck, liver or kidney cancer. The CDR3 coding sequence is TGCGCCAGCAGCCAAGCGCAGGGTCTTACTGAAGCTTTCTTT. Encoded protein: CASSQAQGLTEAFF.